What follows is one T cell receptor beta chain and its context. This sample is drawn from a study of blood T cell repertoires in COVID-19. Study as a whole: The cDNA or gDNA used as material had been derived from T cells, B-cell-depleted T cells, or PBMCs.

In the original processing: Cell counts per sample came from amplifying reference gene primers. This table comes from immunoSEQ multiplex PCR, and its TCRdb copy is limited to in-frame clones, with some not included. Clone size and the V and J calls come from that table; the DNA yielded D and trimming. Of 95,000 or so clones in the sample, roughly nine tenths were seen once. This CDR3 has 15 residues. From germline, CDR1 is SGDLS and CDR2 YYNGEE. The V segment lost 3 bases and the J segment 6 bases; nucleotides outside the gene matches: 8. The specimen was peripheral blood. The gene calls are TRBV9 and TRBJ2-2; 7 nucleotides agree with TRBD2. The TCR comes from a woman in her seventies with acute or convalescent COVID-19. CDR3 in amino acids: CASSAGLGGPGELFF. CDR3 DNA sequence: TGTGCCAGCAGCGCCGGACTAGGAGGGCCCGGGGAGCTGTTTTTT. The complete variable domain, with remaining parts taken from reference TRBV9 and TRBJ2-2, reads DSGVTQTPKHLITATGQRVTLRCSPRSGDLSVYWYQQSLDQGLQFLIQYYNGEERAKGNILERFSAQQFPDLHSELNLSSLELGDSALYFCASSAGLGGPGELFFGEGSRLTVL.